These T cell receptor beta chains were read from a single sample in a study of technical replicates of blood from a handful of donors. Generated by immunoSEQ multiplex PCR, the TCRdb table keeps only in-frame clones and is missing some. The data hold 45,000 to 60,000 clones, with about 86% observed a single time. Sample: PBMCs. Receptors originate from a human donor in good health. Some clones in this sample may be carry-over from other donors' samples. The conserved cysteine and the conserved F or W are not part of the CDR3 here. The D gene is left open where the match is weak. Size is omitted from some rows. Given values are once, few, many or a class for expanded clones.

D gene	V gene	J gene	clone size	CDR3 protein
TRBD2	TRBV27	TRBJ2-3	-	ASRKLAGVSTDTQY
-	TRBV19	TRBJ2-7	once	ASSIRSGLYYEQY
TRBD2	TRBV11-2	TRBJ2-1	-	ASSLAGLAGGRWNEQF
-	TRBV29-1	TRBJ1-1	-	SGGRENTEAF
-	TRBV7-3	TRBJ2-6	-	ASSPLGRAGSGANVLT
TRBD1	TRBV14	TRBJ1-6	few	ASSQTGNSPLH
-	TRBV7-3	TRBJ2-3	-	ASSPSGSTDTQY
TRBD2	TRBV15	TRBJ2-2	-	ATSRVPSGNTGELF
-	TRBV5-6	TRBJ2-7	-	ASSLDRSSYEQY
TRBD2	TRBV6-6	TRBJ2-5	-	ASTFAGGQGETQY
TRBD2	TRBV11-2	TRBJ2-1	-	ASSLDRVAGAHEQF
-	TRBV11-2	TRBJ2-2	-	ASSSPRGAGELF
-	TRBV29-1	TRBJ1-5	-	SVGADPGQPQH
-	TRBV4-1	TRBJ1-1	-	ASSHVVQGRGMNTEAF
-	TRBV15	TRBJ2-7	-	ATSPTGNYEQY
-	TRBV19	TRBJ1-2	-	ASTLSTYGYT
TRBD1	TRBV7-2	TRBJ1-5	-	ASSSRQGAGQPQH
TRBD1	TRBV6-5	TRBJ1-1	once	ASSPDRVAKAF
-	TRBV4-2	TRBJ1-5	few	ASSQGSQSNQPQH
-	TRBV6-6	TRBJ2-5	-	ASSYSRAGGQETQY
TRBD2	TRBV7-9	TRBJ2-7	-	ASSSTASGYEQY
TRBD2	TRBV9	TRBJ2-1	-	ASSGQGLAGRLQF
TRBD1	TRBV9	TRBJ2-3	-	ASSVTTGGLSDTQY
TRBD1	TRBV27	TRBJ2-7	-	ASSPGGFMYYEQY
-	TRBV7-8	TRBJ1-1	-	ASSLAFSEAF
-	TRBV19	TRBJ1-1	-	ASSITGNTEAF
-	TRBV7-2	TRBJ2-2	-	ASSRSTGELF
-	TRBV4-1	TRBJ1-5	-	ASSQDRDQPQH
-	TRBV27	TRBJ2-2	-	ASRDSNTGELF
TRBD1	TRBV4-2	TRBJ2-7	-	ASSPRTGGSYEQY
TRBD1	TRBV6-1	TRBJ1-2	-	ASSEAPDRLDGYT
-	TRBV4-3	TRBJ2-2	-	ASSQGLVAGELF